These 7 T cell receptor beta chains came from one sample sequenced in a study of shared clonotypes between healthy human individuals. Profiling relied on immunoSEQ multiplex PCR, and the TCRdb table lists in-frame clones only, not all of them. Found here are about 600,000 clones, around three quarters of them singletons; the top ten hold around 11%. Specimen: PBMCs. These receptors were collected from a middle-aged woman in good health. Some clones in this sample may be carry-over from other donors' samples.

The V call is TRBV5-1, the J call TRBJ2-7, with 16 bases lining up with TRBD2. The CDR3 length is 17 residues. J gave up 4 bases and V 5 bases, and 9 bases lay outside the gene matches. Germline loops: CDR1 SGHRS, CDR2 YFSETQ. CDR3 bases: TGCGCCAGCAGACCTCCGGGACTAGCGGGAGGGCCTTACGAGCAGTACTTC. Translation gives CASRPPGLAGGPYEQYF.

This chain connects TRBV15 to TRBJ1-1, with unresolved D. Looked up from germline, CDR1 is LNHNV and CDR2 is YYDKDF (reference sequence). The CDR3 has 14 residues. Trimming left V 4 bases short and J 0 bases short, with 9 bases between. Here the CDR3 DNA reads TGTGCCACCAGCACCTTCGGCTTGAACACTGAAGCTTTCTTT. Its translation: CATSTFGLNTEAFF.

The CDR3 here is CASSLFPEGDTQYF. As DNA, the CDR3 is TGTGCCAGCAGCTTATTTCCCGAGGGGGATACGCAGTATTTT. The rearrangement joins TRBV11-2 to TRBJ2-3, with D perhaps TRBD1 or TRBD2 (5 bases each). CDR1 and CDR2 from the germline V gene are SGHAT and FQNNGV. With 2 bases removed from V and 6 bases from J, the gap between germline ends came to 12 bases. The CDR3 totals 14 residues.

The chain carries TRBV5-4 and TRBJ2-1; 7 positions agree with TRBD2. Germline assignment: CDR1 SGHNT and CDR2 YYREEE (reference sequence). The V gene end was trimmed by 4 bases and the J gene end by 5 bases; junction bases not matched to a gene: 9. The CDR3 covers 15 residues. In DNA, the CDR3 is TGTGCCAGCAGCCAAGAGGGAGGGCCTGACAATGAGCAGTTCTTC. Its translation: CASSQEGGPDNEQFF. Full variable domain (missing parts from reference TRBV5-4 and TRBJ2-1): ETGVTQSPTHLIKTRGQQVTLRCSSQSGHNTVSWYQQALGQGPQFIFQYYREEENGRGNFPPRFSGLQFPNYSSELNVNALELDDSALYLCASSQEGGPDNEQFFGPGTRLTVL.

This clone was picked up a small number of times. The J gene is TRBJ1-1, the V gene TRBV29-1; TRBD1 agrees at 7 bases. Per germline, CDR1 SQVTM and CDR2 ANQGSEA. The CDR3 is 14 residues long. The trim removed 3 bases at V and 0 bases at J, leaving 4 bases unmatched. The CDR3 spells CSVEGQRMNTEAFF. The CDR3 DNA is TGCAGCGTTGAGGGACAGCGAATGAACACTGAAGCTTTCTTT.

The rearrangement links TRBV27 to TRBJ2-4; 9 bases match TRBD2. V was pared by 4 bases and J by 9 bases, with 10 bases of the junction left unmatched. Germline V lookup: CDR1 MNHEY, CDR2 SMNVEV (reference sequence). CDR3 length: 15 residues. The CDR3 sequence: CASSSPGLASAIQYF. In DNA form, the CDR3 reads TGTGCCAGCAGTTCCCCGGGACTAGCTTCGGCCATTCAGTACTTC.

The chain combines TRBV28 with TRBJ1-5; unclear D gene. The germline V and J ends were trimmed by 2 bases and 7 bases, with 12 bases remaining between them. Germline values: CDR1 MDHEN, CDR2 SYDVKM. The CDR3 consists of 14 residues. CDR3 nucleotides: TGTGCCAGCAGTTTAGGCAGACGGTGGCAGCCCCAGCATTTT. Its protein product is CASSLGRRWQPQHF.